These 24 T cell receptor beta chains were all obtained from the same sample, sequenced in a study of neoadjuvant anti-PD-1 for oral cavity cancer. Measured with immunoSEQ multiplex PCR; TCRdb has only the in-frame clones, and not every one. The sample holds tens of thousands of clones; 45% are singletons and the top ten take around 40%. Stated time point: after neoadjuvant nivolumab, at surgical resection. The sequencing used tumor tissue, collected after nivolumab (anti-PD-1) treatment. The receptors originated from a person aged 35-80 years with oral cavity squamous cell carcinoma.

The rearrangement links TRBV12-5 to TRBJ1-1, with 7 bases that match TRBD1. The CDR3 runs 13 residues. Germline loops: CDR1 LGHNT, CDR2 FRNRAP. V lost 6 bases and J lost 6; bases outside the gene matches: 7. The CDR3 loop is CASGPDRSSEAFF. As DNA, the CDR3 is TGTGCTAGTGGACCGGACAGGAGCTCTGAAGCTTTCTTT.

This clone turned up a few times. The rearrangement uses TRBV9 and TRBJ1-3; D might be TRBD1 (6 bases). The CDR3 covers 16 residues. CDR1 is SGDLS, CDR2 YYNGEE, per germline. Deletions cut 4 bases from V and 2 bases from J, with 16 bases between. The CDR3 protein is CASSRAVGGPGNTIYF. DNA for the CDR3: TGTGCCAGCAGCCGAGCAGTAGGGGGTCCTGGAAACACCATATATTTT.

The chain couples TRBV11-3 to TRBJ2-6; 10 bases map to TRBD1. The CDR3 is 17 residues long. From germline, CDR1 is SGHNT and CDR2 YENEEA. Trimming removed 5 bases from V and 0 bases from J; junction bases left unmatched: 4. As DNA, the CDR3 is TGTGCCAGCAGCCCCGGGACAGGGGACTCTGGGGCCAACGTCCTGACTTTC. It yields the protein CASSPGTGDSGANVLTF.

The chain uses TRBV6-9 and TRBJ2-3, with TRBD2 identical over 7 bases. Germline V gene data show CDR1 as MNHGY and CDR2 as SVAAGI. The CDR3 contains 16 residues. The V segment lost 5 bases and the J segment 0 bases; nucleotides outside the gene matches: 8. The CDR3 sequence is CASSPLAHTSTDTQYF. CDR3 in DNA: TGTGCCAGCAGTCCACTAGCGCATACTAGCACAGATACGCAGTATTTT.

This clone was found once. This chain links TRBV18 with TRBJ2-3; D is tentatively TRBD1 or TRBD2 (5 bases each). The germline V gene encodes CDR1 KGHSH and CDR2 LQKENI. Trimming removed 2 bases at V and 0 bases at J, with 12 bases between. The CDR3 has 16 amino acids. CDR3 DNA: TGTGCCAGCTCACCAGCCGGGACCTATAGCACAGATACGCAGTATTTT. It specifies CASSPAGTYSTDTQYF.

This chain's CDR3 is CASSDRGRGATDTQYF. The CDR3 region has the DNA TGTGCCAGCAGCGACAGGGGGCGGGGGGCAACAGATACGCAGTATTTT. The chain employs TRBV9 and TRBJ2-3; possible D gene TRBD1, 9 bases. V was pared by 3 bases and J by 3 bases, with 17 bases between. The length of the CDR3 is 16 residues. Germline CDR1 reads SGDLS; CDR2 reads YYNGEE.

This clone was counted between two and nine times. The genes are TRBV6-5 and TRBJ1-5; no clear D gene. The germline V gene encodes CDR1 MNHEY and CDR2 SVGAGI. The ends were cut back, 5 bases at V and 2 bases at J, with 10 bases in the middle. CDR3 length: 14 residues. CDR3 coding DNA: TGTGCCAGCAGTGTCCGGCAGGGCAATCAGCCCCAGCATTTT. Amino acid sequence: CASSVRQGNQPQHF.

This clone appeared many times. CDR3: CASSSQVGYGYTF. In DNA form, the CDR3 reads TGTGCCAGCAGCTCACAGGTGGGCTATGGCTACACCTTC. The rearrangement uses TRBV5-5 and TRBJ1-2; D might be TRBD1 (5 bases). The V and J ends lost 3 bases and 4 bases respectively, with 10 bases between them. The CDR3 consists of 13 residues. The germline CDR1 and CDR2 sequences are SGHKS and YYEKEE (reference sequence). The complete variable domain, with remaining parts taken from reference TRBV5-5 and TRBJ1-2, reads DAGVTQSPTHLIKTRGQQVTLRCSPISGHKSVSWYQQVLGQGPQFIFQYYEKEERGRGNFPDRFSARQFPNYSSELNVNALLLGDSALYLCASSSQVGYGYTFGSGTRLTVV.

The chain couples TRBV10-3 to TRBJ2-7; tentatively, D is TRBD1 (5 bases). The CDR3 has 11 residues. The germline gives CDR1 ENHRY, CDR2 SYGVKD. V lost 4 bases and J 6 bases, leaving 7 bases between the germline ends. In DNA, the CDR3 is TGTGCCATCAGTGGGGGCGGCGAGCAGTACTTC. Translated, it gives CAISGGGEQYF.

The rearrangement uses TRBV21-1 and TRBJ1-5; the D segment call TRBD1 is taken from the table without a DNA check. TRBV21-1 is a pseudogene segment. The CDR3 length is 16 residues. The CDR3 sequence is CASSFPGTGEDQPQHF. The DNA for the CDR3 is TGTGCCAGCAGCTTCCCTGGGACAGGGGAGGATCAGCCCCAGCATTTT.

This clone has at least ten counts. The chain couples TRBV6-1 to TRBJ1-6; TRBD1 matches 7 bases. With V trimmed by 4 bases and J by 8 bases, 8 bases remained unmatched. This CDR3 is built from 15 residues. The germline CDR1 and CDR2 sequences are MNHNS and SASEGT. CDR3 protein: CASSGGGPIDSPLHF. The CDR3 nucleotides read TGTGCCAGCAGTGGAGGGGGCCCGATTGATTCACCCCTCCACTTT.

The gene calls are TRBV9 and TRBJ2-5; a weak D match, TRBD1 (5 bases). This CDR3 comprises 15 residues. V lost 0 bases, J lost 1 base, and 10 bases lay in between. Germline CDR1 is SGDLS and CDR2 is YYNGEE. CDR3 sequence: CASSVGTGSQETQYF. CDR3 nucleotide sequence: TGTGCCAGCAGCGTAGGTACAGGCTCCCAAGAGACCCAGTACTTC. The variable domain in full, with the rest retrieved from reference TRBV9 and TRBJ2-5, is DSGVTQTPKHLITATGQRVTLRCSPRSGDLSVYWYQQSLDQGLQFLIQYYNGEERAKGNILERFSAQQFPDLHSELNLSSLELGDSALYFCASSVGTGSQETQYFGPGTRLLVL.

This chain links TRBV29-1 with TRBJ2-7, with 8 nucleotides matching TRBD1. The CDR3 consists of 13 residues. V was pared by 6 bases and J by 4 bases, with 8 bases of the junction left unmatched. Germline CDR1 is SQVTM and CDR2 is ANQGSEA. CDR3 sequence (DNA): TGCAGCGTGCGCAGGGGGCGCGGGTACGAGCAGTACTTC. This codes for CSVRRGRGYEQYF.

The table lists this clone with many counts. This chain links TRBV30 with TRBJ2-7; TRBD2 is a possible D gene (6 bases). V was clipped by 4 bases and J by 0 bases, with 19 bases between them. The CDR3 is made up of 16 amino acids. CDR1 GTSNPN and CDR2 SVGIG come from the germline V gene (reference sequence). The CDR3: CAWNRDSELFSYEQYF. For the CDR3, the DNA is TGTGCCTGGAACCGGGACTCTGAACTTTTCTCCTACGAGCAGTACTTC.

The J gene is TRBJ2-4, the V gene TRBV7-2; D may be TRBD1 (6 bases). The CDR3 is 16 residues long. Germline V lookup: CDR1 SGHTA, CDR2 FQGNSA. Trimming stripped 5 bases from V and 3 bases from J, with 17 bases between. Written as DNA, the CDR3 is TGTGCCAGCAGCCCTTTTGCAGGGGTCCTCAAAAACATTCAGTACTTC. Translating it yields CASSPFAGVLKNIQYF.

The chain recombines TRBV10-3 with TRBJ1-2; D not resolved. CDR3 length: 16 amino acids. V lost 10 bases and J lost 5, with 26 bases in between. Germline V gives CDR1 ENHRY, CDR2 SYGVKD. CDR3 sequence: CATAALGETIIYGYTF. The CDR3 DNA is TGTGCCACGGCGGCGCTCGGAGAAACTATTATATATGGCTACACCTTC.

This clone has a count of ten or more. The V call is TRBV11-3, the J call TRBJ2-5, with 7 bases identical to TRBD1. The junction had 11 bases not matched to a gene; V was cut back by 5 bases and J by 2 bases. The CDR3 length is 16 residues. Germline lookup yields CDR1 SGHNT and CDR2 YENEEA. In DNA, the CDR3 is TGTGCCAGCAGCCCCAGAACAGGGGCGTCTCAAGAGACCCAGTACTTC. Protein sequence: CASSPRTGASQETQYF.

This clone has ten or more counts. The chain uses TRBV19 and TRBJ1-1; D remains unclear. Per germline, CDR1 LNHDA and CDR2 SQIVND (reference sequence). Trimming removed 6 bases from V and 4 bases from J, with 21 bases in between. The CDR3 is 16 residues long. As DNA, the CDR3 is TGTGCCAGTAGCACCGGGCTCCTGGGTTGGGGCACTGAAGCTTTCTTT. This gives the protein CASSTGLLGWGTEAFF. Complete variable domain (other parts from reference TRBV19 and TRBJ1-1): DGGITQSPKYLFRKEGQNVTLSCEQNLNHDAMYWYRQDPGQGLRLIYYSQIVNDFQKGDIAEGYSVSREKKESFPLTVTSAQKNPTAFYLCASSTGLLGWGTEAFFGQGTRLTVV.

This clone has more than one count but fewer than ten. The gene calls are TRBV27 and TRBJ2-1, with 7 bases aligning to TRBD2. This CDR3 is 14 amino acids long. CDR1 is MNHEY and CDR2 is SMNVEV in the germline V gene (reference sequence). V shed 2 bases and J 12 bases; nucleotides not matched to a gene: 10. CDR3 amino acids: CASSLHGGKDRQFF. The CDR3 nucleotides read TGTGCCAGCAGTTTACACGGGGGGAAGGACCGGCAGTTCTTC.

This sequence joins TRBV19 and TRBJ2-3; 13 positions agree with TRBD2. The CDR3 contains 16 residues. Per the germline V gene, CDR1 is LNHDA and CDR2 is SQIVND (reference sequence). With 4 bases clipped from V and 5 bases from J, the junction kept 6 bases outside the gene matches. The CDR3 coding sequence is TGTGCCAGTAGTAGCGGGACTAGCGGGATGAGAGATACGCAGTATTTT. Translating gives CASSSGTSGMRDTQYF.

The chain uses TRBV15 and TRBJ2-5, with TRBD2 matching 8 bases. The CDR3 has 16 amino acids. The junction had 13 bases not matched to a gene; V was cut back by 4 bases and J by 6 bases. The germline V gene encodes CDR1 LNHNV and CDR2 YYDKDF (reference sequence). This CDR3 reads CATSIGSGGAIKTQYF. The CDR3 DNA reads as TGTGCCACCAGCATTGGGTCCGGGGGGGCCATAAAGACCCAGTACTTC.

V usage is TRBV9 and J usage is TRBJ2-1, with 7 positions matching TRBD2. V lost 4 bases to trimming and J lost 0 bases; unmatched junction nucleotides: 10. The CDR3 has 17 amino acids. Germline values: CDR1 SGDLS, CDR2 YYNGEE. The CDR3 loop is CASSLASGPVSYNEQFF. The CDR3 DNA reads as TGTGCCAGCAGCCTAGCTAGCGGTCCCGTCTCCTACAATGAGCAGTTCTTC.

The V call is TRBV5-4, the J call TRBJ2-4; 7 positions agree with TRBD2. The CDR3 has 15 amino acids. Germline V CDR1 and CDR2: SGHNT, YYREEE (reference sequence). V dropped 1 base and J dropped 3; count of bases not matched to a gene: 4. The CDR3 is CASSLIGGIKNIQYF. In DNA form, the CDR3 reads TGTGCCAGCAGCTTGATCGGGGGGATCAAAAACATTCAGTACTTC.

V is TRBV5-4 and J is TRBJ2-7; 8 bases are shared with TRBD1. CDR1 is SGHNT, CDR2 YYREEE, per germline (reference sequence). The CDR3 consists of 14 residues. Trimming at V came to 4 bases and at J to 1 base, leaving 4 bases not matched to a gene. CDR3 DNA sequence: TGTGCCAGCAGCCAGGACAGGGTTTCCTACGAGCAGTACTTC. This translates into CASSQDRVSYEQYF. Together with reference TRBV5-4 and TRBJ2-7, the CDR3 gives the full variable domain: ETGVTQSPTHLIKTRGQQVTLRCSSQSGHNTVSWYQQALGQGPQFIFQYYREEENGRGNFPPRFSGLQFPNYSSELNVNALELDDSALYLCASSQDRVSYEQYFGPGTRLTVT.